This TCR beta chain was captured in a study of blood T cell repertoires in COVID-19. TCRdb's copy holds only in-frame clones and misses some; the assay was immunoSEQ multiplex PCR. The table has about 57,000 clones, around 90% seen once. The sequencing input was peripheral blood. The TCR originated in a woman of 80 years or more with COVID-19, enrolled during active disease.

The CDR3 region is CASSQEGGGAVETQYF. Written as DNA, the CDR3 is TGTGCCAGCAGCCAAGAAGGTGGGGGGGCCGTAGAGACCCAGTACTTC. The rearrangement links TRBV3-1 (or the pseudogene TRBV3-2) to TRBJ2-5, with D perhaps matching TRBD2 (7 bases). Trimming took 0 bases from V and 4 from J, leaving 15 bases between them. The CDR3 sequence is 16 residues long. Germline CDR1 reads LGHDT; CDR2 reads YNNKEL (reference sequence).